These 15 T cell receptor beta chains came from one sample sequenced in a study of yellow fever vaccine responses in identical twins (dated by TCRdb to 2016 to 2019). The library came from RT-PCR. Sequencing took place on an Illumina HiSeq 2500. TCRdb applied fastp at Q25 and MiXCR to the public reads, then kept only in-frame beta chains. Every CDR3 protein is listed once, alongside the most common genes and DNA of its rows. This sample has 7,000 or so distinct CDR3 sequences in its table, and just over 85% of those were observed once. The ten biggest clones cover 1.2% of the sample. This sample comprised T cells from blood (PBMCs), unsorted or a sorted subset (not recorded which), obtained before or after yellow fever vaccination (not recorded which). Receptor source: a woman younger than 35 who received the yellow fever vaccine. Donor details come from another sample of the same person, matched by shared clones.

The rearrangement joins TRBV4-1 to TRBJ2-5; D could derive from TRBD1 or TRBD2 (5 bases each). The CDR3 is 16 amino acids. The germline gives CDR1 MGHRA, CDR2 YSYEKL. V lost 3 bases and J 2 bases, leaving 16 bases between the germline ends. The CDR3 is CASSHRDRFTQETQYF. The CDR3 coding sequence is TGCGCCAGCAGCCACCGGGACCGATTCACACAAGAGACCCAGTACTTC.

The V call is TRBV7-3, the J call TRBJ2-3; 8 bases fit TRBD2. The CDR3 loop spans 16 amino acids. The germline gives CDR1 SGHTA, CDR2 FQGTGA. The trim removed 5 bases at V and 0 bases at J, leaving 7 bases unmatched. The CDR3 DNA reads TGTGCCAGCAGCCCGAAGCGGGGGAGAAGCACAGATACGCAGTATTTT. This codes for CASSPKRGRSTDTQYF.

The chain joins TRBV2 to TRBJ1-3; D uncertain. Trimming shortened V by 5 bases and J by 3 bases, and 2 bases separated the two germline ends. CDR3 size: 11 residues. Germline V gene lookup returns CDR1 SNHLY and CDR2 FYNNEI. The CDR3 DNA is TGTGCCAGCAGTCGTGGAAACACCATATATTTT. The encoded protein is CASSRGNTIYF. Variable domain in full (rest from reference TRBV2 and TRBJ1-3): EPEVTQTPSHQVTQMGQEVILRCVPISNHLYFYWYRQILGQKVEFLVSFYNNEISEKSEIFDDQFSVERPDGSNFTLKIRSTKLEDSAMYFCASSRGNTIYFGEGSWLTVV.

This chain uses TRBV11-3 with TRBJ2-5; a possible D gene is TRBD1 (5 bases). This CDR3 spans 13 amino acids. In germline, CDR1 is SGHNT, CDR2 YENEEA. The germline V and J ends were trimmed by 5 bases and 7 bases, with 14 bases remaining between them. CDR3 nucleotide sequence: TGTGCCAGCAGCCTAGGGGTTCAGGCGACCCAGTACTTC. Translating it yields CASSLGVQATQYF.

The genes are TRBV20-1 and TRBJ2-1; 8 nucleotides line up with TRBD1. V dropped 6 bases and J dropped 2; count of bases not matched to a gene: 9. The CDR3 length is 15 residues. Looked up from germline, CDR1 is DFQATT and CDR2 is SNEGSKA (reference sequence). CDR3: CSAFPGTGPYNEQFF. In DNA form, the CDR3 reads TGCAGTGCCTTCCCCGGGACAGGACCCTACAATGAGCAGTTCTTC.

The rearrangement uses TRBV11-2 and TRBJ2-5, with D perhaps TRBD2 (6 bases). Germline lookup yields CDR1 SGHAT and CDR2 FQNNGV. V was pared by 2 bases and J by 1 base, with 8 bases between. The CDR3 contains 14 residues. The CDR3 coding sequence is TGTGCCAGCAGCTTACTAGCGCTCCAAGAGACCCAGTACTTC. It is translated as CASSLLALQETQYF.

The V call is TRBV7-9, the J call TRBJ1-5; D uncertain. Germline assignment: CDR1 SEHNR and CDR2 FQNEAQ (reference sequence). Trimming removed 3 bases at V and 4 bases at J, with 7 bases between. The CDR3 is 13 residues long. This CDR3 is CASSLSVNQPQHF. CDR3 sequence (DNA): TGTGCCAGCAGCTTGAGTGTTAATCAGCCCCAGCATTTT.

V usage is TRBV27 and J usage is TRBJ2-3, with D tentatively TRBD2 (5 bases). Germline CDR1 MNHEY, CDR2 SMNVEV (reference sequence). The CDR3 sequence is 15 residues long. V dropped 2 bases and J dropped 1 base, with 10 bases sitting between them. The CDR3 sequence: CASSLEGRGTDTQYF. DNA for the CDR3: TGTGCCAGCAGTTTAGAGGGTCGGGGCACAGATACGCAGTATTTT.

The chain recombines TRBV18 with TRBJ2-5; a weak D match, TRBD1 (6 bases). This CDR3 has 14 residues. With 1 base removed from V and 2 bases from J, the gap between germline ends came to 8 bases. Germline-derived CDR1 and CDR2 are KGHSH and LQKENI. DNA for the CDR3: TGTGCCAGCTCACCACTGGACAGACAAGAGACCCAGTACTTC. As protein: CASSPLDRQETQYF.

The chain carries TRBV20-1 and TRBJ2-1; 9 nucleotides match TRBD2. Germline V lookup: CDR1 DFQATT, CDR2 SNEGSKA (reference sequence). J lost 0 bases, V lost 2 bases, and 5 bases had no gene match. The CDR3 loop spans 16 amino acids. DNA of the CDR3: TGCAGTGCTAGACTAGCGGGAATATCCTCCTACAATGAGCAGTTCTTC. Translated, it gives CSARLAGISSYNEQFF.

This clonotype has just one count. The chain uses TRBV18 and TRBJ2-5; D is unresolved. The ends were cut back, 0 bases at V and 4 bases at J, with 9 bases in the middle. The germline V gene has CDR1 KGHSH and CDR2 LQKENI. The CDR3 spans 14 residues. The CDR3 loop reads CASSPPSRSETQYF. CDR3 coding DNA: TGTGCCAGCTCACCACCTTCCAGATCAGAGACCCAGTACTTC.

The CDR3 here is CASSPRLTSGTYQETQYF. As DNA, the CDR3 is TGTGCCAGCAGCCCGCGGCTGACTAGCGGCACGTACCAAGAGACCCAGTACTTC. The chain recombines TRBV11-3 with TRBJ2-5; the match to TRBD2 covers 9 bases. The CDR3 contains 18 residues. Germline V lookup: CDR1 SGHNT, CDR2 YENEEA. J lost 0 bases, V lost 5 bases, and 13 bases had no gene match.

The chain joins TRBV11-3 to TRBJ2-3; 11 bases match TRBD2. J lost 2 bases, V lost 5 bases, and 12 bases had no gene match. Germline CDR1 and CDR2: SGHNT and YENEEA. The CDR3 is made up of 18 amino acids. The CDR3 DNA sequence: TGTGCCAGCAGCCCCCGTTCCGGACTAGCGGGCTACACAGATACGCAGTATTTT. It translates to CASSPRSGLAGYTDTQYF.

V and J are TRBV12-3 or TRBV12-4 and TRBJ2-1; 8 bases are shared with TRBD1. The CDR3 spans 15 residues. Losses at the gene ends were 6 bases for V and 5 bases for J; bases not matched to a gene: 9. CDR3 protein: CASSFGRTGNNEQFF. The CDR3 DNA reads TGTGCCAGCAGCTTCGGAAGGACAGGGAACAATGAGCAGTTCTTC.

This clonotype was picked up one time. The chain is built from TRBV29-1 and TRBJ2-5; TRBD2 aligns across 10 bases. Looked up from germline, CDR1 is SQVTM and CDR2 is ANQGSEA. The trim removed 6 bases at V and 5 bases at J, leaving 9 bases unmatched. The CDR3 length is 14 residues. CDR3 bases: TGCAGCGTCACTAGCGGGAACCAGGGGGAGACCCAGTACTTC. This translates into CSVTSGNQGETQYF.